This TCR beta chain was observed in a study of beta chain features in type 1 diabetes. Regarding the study as a whole: A moderate, significant TCRB CDR3 shortening appeared in type 1 diabetes across four CD4+ subsets.

Germline V gene data show CDR1 as SGHDN and CDR2 as FVKESK. Germline trimming cut 4 bases from V and 3 bases from J; bases unmatched to any gene: 10. The CDR3 loop spans 17 amino acids. This clone came up a few times. Its matching antigen is unknown. Every isolated RNA sample was fully reverse transcribed, so sequencing captured expressed TCRB transcripts. Repertoires were generated with immunoSEQ multiplex PCR, while TCRdb's copy carries only in-frame clones and drops some. The repertoire holds some 160,000 clones, about 8.1% seen once, with around 0.56% in the top ten. Blood was collected once per donor into heparin, averaging about 100 mL.

The sequencing sample was made of central memory CD4+ T cells from blood. The TCR was taken from a woman in her late teens or twenties with type 1 diabetes. This chain links TRBV14 with TRBJ2-3; 10 nucleotides align to TRBD2. CDR3 loop: CASSPQLAGLGTDTQYF. The CDR3 region has the DNA TGTGCCAGCAGCCCCCAACTAGCGGGATTAGGTACAGATACGCAGTATTTT. The full variable domain, with the rest looked up from reference TRBV14 and TRBJ2-3, is EAGVTQFPSHSVIEKGQTVTLRCDPISGHDNLYWYRRVMGKEIKFLLHFVKESKQDESGMPNNRFLAERTGGTYSTLKVQPAELEDSGVYFCASSPQLAGLGTDTQYFGPGTRLTVL.